The clone carrying this T cell receptor (beta chain) was seen a few times. Its antigen is unknown. TCRdb processed the RT-PCR reads anew with MiXCR; each CDR3 protein has one entry. The table lists roughly 500,000 distinct CDR3 sequences, approximately 16% of them singletons. This CDR3 comprises 15 residues. Germline V gene lookup returns CDR1 KGHSH and CDR2 LQKENI. The V end lost 3 bases, the J end lost 0 bases, and 9 bases lay between the germline ends. The data stem from a study of response to subunit inactivated influenza vaccine. Regarding the study as a whole: Authors suggested that a seasonal influenza vaccination recruits few new T cells each time.

The sequence was obtained from a man aged 45-69 years who received an inactivated influenza vaccine. The source was CD4+ T cells sorted from PBMCs, collected less than 30 months after vaccination. V gene TRBV18 combines with J gene TRBJ2-1; D call uncertain. The CDR3 is CASSPTWSSYNEQFF. CDR3 nucleotides: TGTGCCAGCTCACCGACCTGGAGCTCCTACAATGAGCAGTTCTTC.